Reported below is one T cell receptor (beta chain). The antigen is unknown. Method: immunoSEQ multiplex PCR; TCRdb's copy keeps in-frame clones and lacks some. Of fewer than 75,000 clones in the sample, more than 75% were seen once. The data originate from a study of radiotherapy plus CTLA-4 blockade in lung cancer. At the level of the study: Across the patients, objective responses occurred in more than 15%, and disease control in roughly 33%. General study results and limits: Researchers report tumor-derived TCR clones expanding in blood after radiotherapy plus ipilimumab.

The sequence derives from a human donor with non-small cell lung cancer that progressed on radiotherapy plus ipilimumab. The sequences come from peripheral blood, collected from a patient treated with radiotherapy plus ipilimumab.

The CDR3 DNA follows: TGCGCCAGCAGCTTGGCCGTAGGGGAGGGCACAGATACGCAGTATTTT. This translates into CASSLAVGEGTDTQYF. The chain recombines TRBV5-1 with TRBJ2-3; perhaps TRBD2 as D (6 bases). This CDR3 contains 16 residues. Trimming left V 0 bases short and J 1 base short, with 12 bases between. Germline lookup yields CDR1 SGHRS and CDR2 YFSETQ.